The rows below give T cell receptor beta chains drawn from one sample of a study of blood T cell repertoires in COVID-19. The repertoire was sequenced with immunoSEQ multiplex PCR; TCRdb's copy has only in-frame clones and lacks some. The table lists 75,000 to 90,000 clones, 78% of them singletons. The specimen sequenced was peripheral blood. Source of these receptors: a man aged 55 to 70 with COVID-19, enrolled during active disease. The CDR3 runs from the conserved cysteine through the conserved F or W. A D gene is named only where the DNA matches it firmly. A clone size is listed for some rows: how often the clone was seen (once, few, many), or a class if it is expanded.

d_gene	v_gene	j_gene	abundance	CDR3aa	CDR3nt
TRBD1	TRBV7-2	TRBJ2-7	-	CASSLAANDRGSSYEQYF	TGTGCCAGCAGCTTAGCGGCCAACGACAGGGGGAGCTCCTACGAGCAGTACTTC
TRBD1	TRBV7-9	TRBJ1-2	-	CASSSSGTERVYGYTF	TGTGCCAGCAGCTCGTCCGGGACAGAGAGGGTATATGGCTACACCTTC
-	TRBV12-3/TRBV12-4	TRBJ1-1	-	CASRLRGEAFF	TGTGCCAGCCGACTTAGGGGTGAAGCTTTCTTT
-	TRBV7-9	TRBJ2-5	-	CASSLELPQETQYF	TGTGCCAGCAGCTTAGAACTACCCCAAGAGACCCAGTACTTC
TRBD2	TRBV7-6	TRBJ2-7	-	CASSQLAGGTVEQYF	TGTGCCAGCAGCCAGCTAGCGGGGGGAACGGTGGAGCAGTACTTC
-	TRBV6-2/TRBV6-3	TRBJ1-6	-	CASSYWGVEGSPLHF	TGTGCCAGCAGTTACTGGGGCGTCGAAGGTTCACCCCTCCACTTT
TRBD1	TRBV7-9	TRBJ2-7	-	CASSQDRYSYEQYF	TGTGCCAGCAGCCAGGACAGGTACTCCTACGAGCAGTACTTC
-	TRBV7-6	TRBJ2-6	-	CASSLGGVSGANVLTF	TGTGCCAGCAGCTTAGGGGGGGTCTCTGGGGCCAACGTCCTGACTTTC
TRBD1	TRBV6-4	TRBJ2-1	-	CASSNGQGGNEQFF	TGTGCCAGCAGTAACGGACAGGGTGGGAATGAGCAGTTCTTC
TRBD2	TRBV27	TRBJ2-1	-	CASGILAGVQFF	TGTGCCAGCGGGATCCTCGCGGGGGTGCAGTTCTTC
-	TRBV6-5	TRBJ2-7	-	CASSWGGSEQYF	TGTGCCAGCTCCTGGGGGGGCTCCGAGCAGTACTTC
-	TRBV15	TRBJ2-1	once	CATSWRWTGEQFF	TGTGCCACCAGCTGGCGGTGGACTGGAGAGCAGTTCTTC
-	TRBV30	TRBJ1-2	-	CAWSRFDFGGYTF	TGTGCCTGGAGTCGTTTCGACTTCGGGGGCTACACCTTC
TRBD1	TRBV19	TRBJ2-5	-	CASSTYRGPQETQYF	TGTGCCAGTAGTACCTACAGGGGCCCCCAAGAGACCCAGTACTTC